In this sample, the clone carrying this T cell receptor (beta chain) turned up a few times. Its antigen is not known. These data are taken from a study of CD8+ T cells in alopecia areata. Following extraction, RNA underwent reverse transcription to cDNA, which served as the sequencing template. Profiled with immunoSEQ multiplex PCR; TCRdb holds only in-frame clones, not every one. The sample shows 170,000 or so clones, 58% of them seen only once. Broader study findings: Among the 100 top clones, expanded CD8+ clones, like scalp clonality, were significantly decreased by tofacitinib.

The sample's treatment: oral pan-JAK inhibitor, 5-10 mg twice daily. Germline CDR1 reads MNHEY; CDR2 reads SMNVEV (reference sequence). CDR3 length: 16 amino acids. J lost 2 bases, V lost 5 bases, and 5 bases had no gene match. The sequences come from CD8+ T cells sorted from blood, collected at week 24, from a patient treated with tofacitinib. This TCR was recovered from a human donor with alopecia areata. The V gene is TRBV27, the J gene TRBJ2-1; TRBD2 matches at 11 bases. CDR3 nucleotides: TGTGCCAGCAGTCTACTAGCGGGGGCAGCCTACAATGAGCAGTTCTTC. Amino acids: CASSLLAGAAYNEQFF.